The TCR beta chain described here comes from a study of CD8+CD57+ T cells in acquired aplastic anemia. The study, taken as a whole, reports: Patients and controls had in common 25 to 35 CD8+ CDR3 sequences.

The V gene lost 6 bases and the J gene lost 0 bases, with 17 bases spanning the gap. The germline gives CDR1 SEHNR, CDR2 FQNEAQ (reference sequence). The CDR3 is made up of 16 amino acids. This clonotype occurred a few times. Its target is unknown. Genomic DNA provided the template from which TCR beta VDJ and CDR3 profiles were obtained. One entry per CDR3 protein results from TCRdb running MiXCR on the reads. The data hold about 190,000 distinct CDR3 sequences, with under 70% observed a single time. This receptor was identified in a human donor with severe aplastic anemia or a healthy control (not recorded which). The sequencing input was sorted CD4+, CD8+, or CD8+CD57+ T cells (not recorded which) from PBMCs. This chain joins TRBV7-9 and TRBJ2-5; D remains ambiguous. The CDR3 sequence is CASSSDRSLYQETQYF. The CDR3 coding sequence is TGTGCCAGCAGTTCGGACCGGAGCCTGTACCAAGAGACCCAGTACTTC.